This T cell receptor beta chain was sequenced in a study of shared clonotypes between healthy human individuals. Losses at the gene ends were 6 bases for V and 3 bases for J; bases not matched to a gene: 7. CDR1 PRHDT and CDR2 FYEKMQ come from the germline V gene (reference sequence). This CDR3 contains 15 residues. How the authors handled the data: Quality scores were absent from the junction-only immunoSEQ sequences, so filtering differed. Method: immunoSEQ multiplex PCR; TCRdb's copy keeps in-frame clones and lacks some. The V and J calls and clone size are taken from that table; D and trimming were inferred from the DNA. Here the sample spans over a million clones, roughly 97% being singletons.

This TCR derives from a man between 25 and 39 years old in good health. Material: naive CD4+ T cells sorted from blood. Subset defined: CD45RA+ positively selected. The V gene is TRBV13, the J gene TRBJ2-1; 8 positions match TRBD2. DNA for the CDR3: TGTGCCAGCAGTCAAACCGGGAGGGACTACAATGAGCAGTTCTTC. This encodes CASSQTGRDYNEQFF.